A selection of T cell receptor beta chains follows, all from one sample in a study of tumor-infiltrating lymphocytes in localized non-small cell lung cancer. Repertoires were generated with immunoSEQ multiplex PCR, while TCRdb's copy carries only in-frame clones and drops some. The data show approximately 15,000 clones, more than 65% seen once. Sample: lung tumor tissue. These receptors all come from a human donor with non-small cell lung cancer. Both conserved end residues are part of each CDR3. Fields, in order: J gene, V gene, CDR3 protein.

TRBJ2-2 TRBV5-1 CASSFWTGGTGELFF
TRBJ2-3 TRBV7-9 CASSLKGGGTLTDTQYF
TRBJ1-5 TRBV19 CASTPRAQVKLYSNQPQHF
TRBJ2-3 TRBV6-5 CASSYTPGQGTDTQYF
TRBJ1-2 TRBV11-2 CASSWTGNYGYTF
TRBJ2-3 TRBV5-1 CASSLGGDTDTQYF
TRBJ1-1 TRBV28 CASTPIGRVNTEAFF
TRBJ1-2 TRBV30 CAWAIRYGYTF
TRBJ2-5 TRBV6-1 CASSEALWRVQETQYF
TRBJ2-1 TRBV28 CASSLLGNEQFF
TRBJ2-5 TRBV27 CASSHSGRPQETQYF
TRBJ1-1 TRBV7-6 CASSPRVRDTEAFF
TRBJ1-3 TRBV28 CASSLGTGSSGNTIYF
TRBJ2-3 TRBV5-1 CASSASFGDREADTQYF
TRBJ1-2 TRBV6-5 CASSYSRGAGGYTF
TRBJ2-7 TRBV9 CASSAQGAYEQYF
TRBJ2-7 TRBV7-6 CASTQGTASSYEQYF
TRBJ2-1 TRBV11-2 CASSLAGANYNEQFF
TRBJ2-5 TRBV4-1 CASSHPLRRGRGETQYF
TRBJ2-3 TRBV7-9 CASSTGTSGISTDTQYF
TRBJ2-7 TRBV18 CASAGTANYEQYF
TRBJ1-3 TRBV19 CASSIDLSSGNTIYF
TRBJ1-1 TRBV7-8 CASSLTQGLTEAFF
TRBJ1-2 TRBV5-6 CASRPADREGGGYTF
TRBJ1-2 TRBV6-6 CASSFSGTNYGYTF
TRBJ2-7 TRBV7-2 CASSREEGEQYF
TRBJ1-1 TRBV12-5 CASGLSEGEAFF
TRBJ1-2 TRBV19 CASSISGSNYGYTF
TRBJ2-2 TRBV10-3 CAITPVNTGELFF
TRBJ2-3 TRBV10-3 CAIRNEGDTQYF
TRBJ2-1 TRBV29-1 CSVEYETSGGEQFF
TRBJ2-3 TRBV7-2 CASSLERRAGADTQYF
TRBJ1-3 TRBV14 CASTPSDRVGGNTIYF
TRBJ1-2 TRBV5-1 CASSLGDRGHGYTF
TRBJ2-6 TRBV5-1 CASSLEGQGRPSGANVLTF
TRBJ2-3 TRBV2 CASTGELAGANTQYF
TRBJ1-5 TRBV28 CASSPGTGAAGPQHF
TRBJ2-4 TRBV9 CASSRDLLAKNIQYF
TRBJ2-1 TRBV5-6 CASSLEKGLIINEQFF
TRBJ2-3 TRBV19 CASSPHSAPTDTQYF
TRBJ2-5 TRBV7-9 CASSVGQSQETQYF
TRBJ2-1 TRBV11-2 CASSLDWGTGYNEQFF
TRBJ1-2 TRBV4-1 CASSQKTGDYGYTF
TRBJ2-5 TRBV10-1 CASSGGGAEETQYF
TRBJ2-5 TRBV7-2 CASSFTGGETQYF
TRBJ2-7 TRBV25-1 CASAPGQGSSYEQYF
TRBJ2-1 TRBV5-6 CASSFDGFSYNEQFF
TRBJ1-2 TRBV19 CASSETPTGAGGYTF
TRBJ1-6 TRBV11-2 CASSSRQGKNSPLHF
TRBJ2-3 TRBV18 CASSPSFTDTQYF
TRBJ1-5 TRBV19 CASSITGTGGFDQPQHF
TRBJ2-2 TRBV7-9 CASSLGWGGFAGELFF
TRBJ1-4 TRBV28 CASSDRSATNEKLFF
TRBJ2-7 TRBV19 CASSISPSGSSYEQYF